The 28 T cell receptor beta chains in this list originate from one sample, sequenced in a study of STAT3 mutations in large granular lymphocyte leukemia. Study-level results: In T-cell large granular lymphocyte leukemia, about half of patients showed multiple immunodominant subclonotypes.

TCRdb's table, derived via immunoSEQ multiplex PCR, lists solely in-frame clones and lacks some. In the table there are thousands of clones, over 70% of which are singletons. Antigen specificity for these receptors is unknown. Material for sequencing was PBMCs. The receptors stem from a human donor with T large granular lymphocyte leukemia. Some clones in this sample may be carry-over from other donors' samples.

This clone was detected only a few times. The chain joins TRBV25-1 to TRBJ2-3; 9 bases agree with TRBD2. The CDR3 totals 15 residues. With V trimmed by 2 bases and J by 2 bases, 2 bases remained unmatched. Germline V gene data show CDR1 as MGHDK and CDR2 as SYGVNS. DNA for the CDR3: TGTGCCAGCAGTGAAGCGGGGGGGCACACAGATACGCAGTATTTT. This gives the protein CASSEAGGHTDTQYF. Based on the CDR3 plus reference TRBV25-1 and TRBJ2-3, the full variable domain is EADIYQTPRYLVIGTGKKITLECSQTMGHDKMYWYQQDPGMELHLIHYSYGVNSTEKGDLSSESTVSRIRTEHFPLTLESARPSHTSQYLCASSEAGGHTDTQYFGPGTRLTVL.

The chain combines TRBV18 with TRBJ1-1; D possibly corresponds to TRBD1 (5 bases). This CDR3 spans 16 amino acids. V was trimmed by 4 bases and J by 1 base, leaving 16 bases between them. CDR1 and CDR2 from the germline V gene are KGHSH and LQKENI. CDR3 DNA sequence: TGTGCCAGCTCACTATCCGGGACGCGTTCGAACACTGAAGCTTTCTTT. It is translated as CASSLSGTRSNTEAFF.

This chain connects TRBV4-3 to TRBJ1-2; D unresolved. V dropped 0 bases and J dropped 4 bases, with 12 bases sitting between them. The CDR3 extends over 15 amino acids. Germline CDR1 is LGHNA and CDR2 is YSLEER. The CDR3 loop reads CASSQDYGLGYGYTF. CDR3 nucleotide sequence: TGCGCCAGCAGCCAAGATTACGGGTTGGGCTATGGCTACACCTTC.

This clone came up a few times. This rearrangement joins TRBV10-2 to TRBJ1-3; D remains unclear. This CDR3 is 14 amino acids long. Germline CDR1 WSHSY, CDR2 SAAADI. V was shortened by 4 bases and J by 0 bases, with 7 bases between the two germline ends. CDR3 sequence (DNA): TGCGCCAGCAGTGGAATGCTCTCTGGAAACACCATATATTTT. This codes for CASSGMLSGNTIYF.

The chain has TRBV6-5 and TRBJ1-6; 8 bases line up with TRBD1. In germline, CDR1 is MNHEY, CDR2 SVGAGI. The CDR3 is made up of 15 amino acids. The V segment lost 4 bases and the J segment 6 bases; nucleotides outside the gene matches: 5. The DNA of the CDR3 is TGTGCCAGCAGTTGGGGACAGGCGATTAATTCACCCCTCCACTTT. It yields the protein CASSWGQAINSPLHF.

The rearrangement uses TRBV7-2 and TRBJ2-7; unclear D gene. Trimming left V 3 bases short and J 3 bases short, with 12 bases between. The CDR3 runs 14 residues. Germline V CDR1 and CDR2: SGHTA, FQGNSA. CDR3 protein: CASSLGSENYEQYF. In nucleotides, the CDR3 is TGTGCCAGCAGCTTGGGATCCGAGAACTACGAGCAGTACTTC.

The V call is TRBV5-1, the J call TRBJ2-7; D remains unclear. V lost 0 bases and J lost 5, with 12 bases in between. Germline CDR1 and CDR2: SGHRS and YFSETQ. The CDR3 sequence is 14 residues long. The CDR3 reads CASSLVEYWDEQYF. CDR3 coding DNA: TGCGCCAGCAGCTTGGTAGAGTACTGGGACGAGCAGTACTTC. The complete variable domain, with remaining parts taken from reference TRBV5-1 and TRBJ2-7, reads KAGVTQTPRYLIKTRGQQVTLSCSPISGHRSVSWYQQTPGQGLQFLFEYFSETQRNKGNFPGRFSGRQFSNSRSEMNVSTLELGDSALYLCASSLVEYWDEQYFGPGTRLTVT.

This chain uses TRBV5-1 with TRBJ2-7, with D perhaps matching TRBD2 (7 bases). The CDR3 extends over 14 amino acids. The germline V gene encodes CDR1 SGHRS and CDR2 YFSETQ. Trimming pared 0 bases from V and 1 base from J, leaving 8 bases between. The chain's CDR3 is CASSLEGGSYEQYF. The CDR3 DNA is TGCGCCAGCAGCTTGGAGGGGGGGTCCTACGAGCAGTACTTC.

This chain connects TRBV6-1 to TRBJ1-5, with D unresolved. The CDR3 length is 12 residues. Germline V gene lookup returns CDR1 MNHNS and CDR2 SASEGT. V was clipped by 5 bases and J by 5 bases, with 7 bases between them. CDR3 sequence: CASSNTDQPQHF. CDR3 in DNA: TGTGCCAGCAGTAATACTGATCAGCCCCAGCATTTT.

The CDR3 DNA reads as TGTGCCAGCAGCTTGGGACTAGCTGCAGATACGCAGTATTTT. It encodes CASSLGLAADTQYF. V is TRBV5-4 and J is TRBJ2-3, with 7 bases matching TRBD2. J lost 4 bases, V lost 0 bases, and 2 bases had no gene match. CDR1 is SGHNT and CDR2 is YYREEE in the germline V gene (reference sequence). This CDR3 is 14 amino acids long.

This chain uses TRBV6-1 with TRBJ2-1; TRBD1 is a possible D gene (5 bases). Germline V gene data show CDR1 as MNHNS and CDR2 as SASEGT. This CDR3 is built from 13 residues. Trimming took 0 bases from V and 6 from J, leaving 6 bases between them. CDR3 region: CASSEAGANEQFF. The DNA for the CDR3 is TGTGCCAGCAGTGAAGCAGGGGCCAATGAGCAGTTCTTC.

This clone has just a few counts. The chain couples TRBV9 to TRBJ2-1, with D unclear. The V end was cut by 0 bases, the J end by 10 bases, with 8 bases between. CDR1 is SGDLS, CDR2 YYNGEE, per germline. This CDR3 region has 12 residues. DNA of the CDR3: TGTGCCAGCAGCGTAGGTAGCAAGGAGCAGTTCTTC. Protein sequence: CASSVGSKEQFF.

This rearrangement joins TRBV29-1 to TRBJ1-4; D gene ambiguous. The germline V gene encodes CDR1 SQVTM and CDR2 ANQGSEA. The V gene lost 4 bases and the J gene lost 7 bases, with 19 bases spanning the gap. This CDR3 spans 15 amino acids. In nucleotides, the CDR3 is TGCAGCGTTGGTGTCGGTGGGCAGCAAGGTGAAAAACTGTTTTTT. It specifies CSVGVGGQQGEKLFF.

V is TRBV30 and J is TRBJ2-3; no reliable D call. The CDR3 consists of 13 residues. Per germline, CDR1 GTSNPN and CDR2 SVGIG (reference sequence). V was pared by 1 base and J by 1 base, with 6 bases between. The CDR3 nucleotides are TGTGCCTGGAGTGCAGTGGGCACAGATACGCAGTATTTT. Translated: CAWSAVGTDTQYF.

The chain links TRBV7-6 to TRBJ2-1; D possibly corresponds to TRBD2 (6 bases). The CDR3 has 15 amino acids. V lost 1 base and J 5 bases, leaving 12 bases between the germline ends. Germline CDR1 SGHVS, CDR2 FNYEAQ. CDR3 DNA sequence: TGTGCCAGCAGCTTAGGAGACGGGGGAAACAATGAGCAGTTCTTC. This codes for CASSLGDGGNNEQFF.

In DNA form, the CDR3 reads TGCGCCAGCAGCCAAGGAGTGACAGGGGCTAACTATGGCTACACCTTC. Its translation: CASSQGVTGANYGYTF. The chain carries TRBV4-3 and TRBJ1-2; TRBD1 aligns across 8 bases. Trimming took 1 base from V and 0 from J; bases not matched to a gene: 4. Germline V lookup: CDR1 LGHNA, CDR2 YSLEER. This CDR3 contains 16 residues.

The CDR3 is CASGFTGNPYEQYF. The CDR3 nucleotides read TGTGCCAGCGGGTTTACAGGGAACCCCTACGAGCAGTACTTC. V gene TRBV6-6 combines with J gene TRBJ2-7, with D perhaps TRBD1 (6 bases). Trimming pared 8 bases from V and 2 bases from J, leaving 16 bases between. The CDR3 loop spans 14 amino acids. Per germline, CDR1 MNHNY and CDR2 SVGAGI (reference sequence).

This clone was detected only a few times. The V call is TRBV5-1, the J call TRBJ2-5; 7 bases align to TRBD1. This CDR3 spans 15 amino acids. From germline, CDR1 is SGHRS and CDR2 YFSETQ. After removal of 4 bases from V and 3 bases from J, the junction contained 9 bases not matched to a gene. Written as DNA, the CDR3 is TGCGCCAGCAGCAGGACGTCCGGGACAGAAGAGACCCAGTACTTC. Its translation is CASSRTSGTEETQYF.

This chain connects TRBV4-1 to TRBJ1-2; the match to TRBD1 covers 11 bases. CDR1 is MGHRA and CDR2 is YSYEKL in the germline V gene. V dropped 4 bases and J dropped 8; count of bases not matched to a gene: 9. The CDR3 totals 15 residues. The CDR3 sequence: CASSPLDRGRWGYTF. The CDR3 DNA follows: TGCGCCAGCAGCCCTCTGGACAGGGGGCGTTGGGGCTACACCTTC.

The chain employs TRBV5-1 and TRBJ1-2; D may be TRBD1 (5 bases). The CDR3 runs 15 residues. Trimming left V 1 base short and J 6 bases short, with 16 bases between. Germline V gives CDR1 SGHRS, CDR2 YFSETQ. Here the CDR3 reads CASSLSPSLGDGYTF. CDR3 coding DNA: TGCGCCAGCAGCTTGAGCCCCTCCTTGGGGGATGGCTACACCTTC.

The chain combines TRBV5-1 with TRBJ2-5; TRBD1 might be the D (6 bases). The CDR3 runs to 14 residues. Germline V gene data show CDR1 as SGHRS and CDR2 as YFSETQ. V was shortened by 3 bases and J by 5 bases, with 14 bases between the two germline ends. This CDR3 is CASSWGSQGETQYF. The CDR3 DNA is TGCGCCAGCAGCTGGGGTTCTCAGGGGGAGACCCAGTACTTC.

In its sample, this clone was seen a few times. The chain combines TRBV14 with TRBJ1-1; no definite D call. The V and J ends lost 4 bases and 1 base respectively, with 7 bases between them. CDR3 length equals 13 residues. Germline V gene lookup returns CDR1 SGHDN and CDR2 FVKESK. DNA of the CDR3: TGTGCCAGCAGCCCGTGGCAGAACACTGAAGCTTTCTTT. Translation gives CASSPWQNTEAFF.

The chain carries TRBV4-3 and TRBJ2-5, with D tentatively TRBD2 (7 bases). V dropped 1 base and J dropped 1 base, with 19 bases sitting between them. This CDR3 comprises 18 residues. Germline CDR1 is LGHNA and CDR2 is YSLEER. The CDR3 protein is CASSQGLRGTGGQETQYF. The CDR3 DNA is TGCGCCAGCAGCCAAGGGCTCAGGGGTACGGGGGGCCAAGAGACCCAGTACTTC.

The V gene is TRBV30, the J gene TRBJ1-2, with TRBD1 identical over 9 bases. The germline CDR1 and CDR2 sequences are GTSNPN and SVGIG (reference sequence). With 5 bases clipped from V and 8 bases from J, the junction kept 9 bases outside the gene matches. The CDR3 spans 13 residues. This CDR3 is CAWDRGARTGYTF. The CDR3, as DNA: TGTGCCTGGGACAGGGGGGCCCGAACGGGCTACACCTTC.

This clone was counted between two and nine times. The V gene is TRBV4-1, the J gene TRBJ2-7; tentative D call: TRBD2 (6 bases). The germline V gene encodes CDR1 MGHRA and CDR2 YSYEKL. V was trimmed by 5 bases and J by 3 bases, leaving 11 bases between them. The CDR3 consists of 13 residues. The chain's CDR3 is CASSVSGYYEQYF. CDR3 nucleotides: TGCGCCAGCAGCGTTAGCGGTTACTACGAGCAGTACTTC.

On this clone: A read error may produce the germline difference seen at one junction end. The rearrangement joins TRBV10-3 to TRBJ1-5; perhaps TRBD1 as D (6 bases). There are 17 residues in the CDR3. Germline V gene lookup returns CDR1 ENHRY and CDR2 SYGVKD. The CDR3 loop is CASSSVGRGPSNQPQHF. The CDR3 DNA sequence: TGTGCCAGCAGTTCCGTGGGGCGGGGGCCTAGCAATCAGCCCCAGCATTTT.

This rearrangement joins TRBV30 to TRBJ2-6, with 8 bases fitting TRBD1. This CDR3 contains 15 residues. The junction had 2 bases not matched to a gene; V was cut back by 3 bases and J by 1 base. Germline V gene lookup returns CDR1 GTSNPN and CDR2 SVGIG (reference sequence). The DNA of the CDR3 is TGTGCCTGGAGGGACAGGGAATCTGGGGCCAACGTCCTGACTTTC. Protein: CAWRDRESGANVLTF.

This clone has more than one count but fewer than ten. The rearrangement uses TRBV9 and TRBJ2-3, with 9 bases lining up with TRBD2. The CDR3 loop spans 17 amino acids. V shed 2 bases, J shed 5 bases, and the junction held 12 bases outside the gene matches. Germline CDR1 and CDR2: SGDLS and YYNGEE. The CDR3 protein is CASSVPRGGGAVDTQYF. The CDR3 DNA sequence: TGTGCCAGCAGCGTCCCAAGGGGCGGGGGGGCAGTAGATACGCAGTATTTT.